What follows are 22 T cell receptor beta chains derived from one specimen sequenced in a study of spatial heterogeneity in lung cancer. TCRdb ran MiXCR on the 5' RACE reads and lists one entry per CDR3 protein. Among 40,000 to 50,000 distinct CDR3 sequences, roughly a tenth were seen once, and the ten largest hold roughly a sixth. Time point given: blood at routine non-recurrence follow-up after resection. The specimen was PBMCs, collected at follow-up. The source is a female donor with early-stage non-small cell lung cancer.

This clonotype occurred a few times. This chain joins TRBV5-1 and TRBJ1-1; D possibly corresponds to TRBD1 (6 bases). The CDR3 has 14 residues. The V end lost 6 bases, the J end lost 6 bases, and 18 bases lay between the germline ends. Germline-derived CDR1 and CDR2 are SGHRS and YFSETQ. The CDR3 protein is CASTAEGVFAEAFF. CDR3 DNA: TGCGCCAGCACCGCGGAGGGGGTTTTCGCTGAAGCTTTCTTT.

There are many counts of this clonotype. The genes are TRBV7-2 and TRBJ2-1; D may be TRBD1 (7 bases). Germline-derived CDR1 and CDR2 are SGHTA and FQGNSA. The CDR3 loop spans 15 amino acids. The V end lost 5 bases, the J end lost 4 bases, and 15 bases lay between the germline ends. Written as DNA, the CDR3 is TGTGCCAGCAGCCCCCAGCCAGGGGGGTACAATGAGCAGTTCTTC. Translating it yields CASSPQPGGYNEQFF. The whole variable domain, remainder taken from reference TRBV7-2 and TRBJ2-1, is GAGVSQSPSNKVTEKGKDVELRCDPISGHTALYWYRQSLGQGLEFLIYFQGNSAPDKSGLPSDRFSAERTGGSVSTLTIQRTQQEDSAVYLCASSPQPGGYNEQFFGPGTRLTVL.

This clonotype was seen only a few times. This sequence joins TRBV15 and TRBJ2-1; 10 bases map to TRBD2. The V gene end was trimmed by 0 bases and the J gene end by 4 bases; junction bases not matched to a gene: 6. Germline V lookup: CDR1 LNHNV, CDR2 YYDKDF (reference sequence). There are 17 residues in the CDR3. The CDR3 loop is CATSRESGLAVYNEQFF. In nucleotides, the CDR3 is TGTGCCACCAGCAGAGAGAGTGGACTAGCGGTTTACAATGAGCAGTTCTTC.

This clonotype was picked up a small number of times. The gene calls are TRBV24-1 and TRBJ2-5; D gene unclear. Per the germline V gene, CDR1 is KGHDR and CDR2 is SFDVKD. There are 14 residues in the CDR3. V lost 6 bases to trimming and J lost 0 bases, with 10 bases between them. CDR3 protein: CATSTQGNQETQYF. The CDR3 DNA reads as TGTGCCACCAGTACCCAAGGAAACCAAGAGACCCAGTACTTC.

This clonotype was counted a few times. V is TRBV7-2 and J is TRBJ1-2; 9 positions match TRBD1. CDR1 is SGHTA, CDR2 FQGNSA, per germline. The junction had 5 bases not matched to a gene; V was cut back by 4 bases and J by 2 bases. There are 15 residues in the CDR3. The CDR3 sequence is CASSSYRGQNYGYTF. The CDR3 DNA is TGTGCCAGCAGCTCATACAGGGGGCAGAACTATGGCTACACCTTC.

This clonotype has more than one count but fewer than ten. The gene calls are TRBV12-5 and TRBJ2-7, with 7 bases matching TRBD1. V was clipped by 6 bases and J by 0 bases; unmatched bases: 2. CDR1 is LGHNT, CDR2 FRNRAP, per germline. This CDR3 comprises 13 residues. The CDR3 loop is CASGRDSSYEQYF. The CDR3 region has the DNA TGTGCTAGTGGCCGGGACAGCTCCTACGAGCAGTACTTC. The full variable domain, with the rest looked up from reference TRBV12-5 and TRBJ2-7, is DARVTQTPRHKVTEMGQEVTMRCQPILGHNTVFWYRQTMMQGLELLAYFRNRAPLDDSGMPKDRFSAEMPDATLATLKIQPSEPRDSAVYFCASGRDSSYEQYFGPGTRLTVT.

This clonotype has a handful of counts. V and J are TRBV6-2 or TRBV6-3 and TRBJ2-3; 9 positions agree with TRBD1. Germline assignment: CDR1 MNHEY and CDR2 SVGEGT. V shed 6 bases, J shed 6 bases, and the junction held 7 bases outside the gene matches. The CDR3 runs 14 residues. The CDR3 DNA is TGTGCCAGCAGCCCGGACAGGGGATGGGATACGCAGTATTTT. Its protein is CASSPDRGWDTQYF.

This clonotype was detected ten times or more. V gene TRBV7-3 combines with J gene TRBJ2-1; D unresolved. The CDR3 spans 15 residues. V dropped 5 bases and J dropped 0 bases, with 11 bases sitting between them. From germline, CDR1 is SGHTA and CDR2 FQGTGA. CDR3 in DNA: TGTGCCAGCAGCGTACTCCCGAGCTCCTACAATGAGCAGTTCTTC. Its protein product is CASSVLPSSYNEQFF. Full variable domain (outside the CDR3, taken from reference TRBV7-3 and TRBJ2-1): GAGVSQTPSNKVTEKGKYVELRCDPISGHTALYWYRQSLGQGPEFLIYFQGTGAADDSGLPNDRFFAVRPEGSVSTLKIQRTERGDSAVYLCASSVLPSSYNEQFFGPGTRLTVL.

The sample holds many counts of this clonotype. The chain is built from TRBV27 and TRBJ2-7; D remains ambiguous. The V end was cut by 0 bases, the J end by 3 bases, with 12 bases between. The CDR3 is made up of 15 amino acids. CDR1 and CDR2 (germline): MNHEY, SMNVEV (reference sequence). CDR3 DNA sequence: TGTGCCAGCAGTTTATCTTACGGTTGGGGCTACGAGCAGTACTTC. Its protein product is CASSLSYGWGYEQYF.

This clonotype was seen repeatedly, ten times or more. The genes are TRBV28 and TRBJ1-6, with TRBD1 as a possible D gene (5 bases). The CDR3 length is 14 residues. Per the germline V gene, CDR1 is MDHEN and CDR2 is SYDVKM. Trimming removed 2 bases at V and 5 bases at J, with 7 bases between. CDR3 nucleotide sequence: TGTGCCAGCAGTTTAGGGGGGAATAATTCACCCCTCCACTTT. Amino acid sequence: CASSLGGNNSPLHF.

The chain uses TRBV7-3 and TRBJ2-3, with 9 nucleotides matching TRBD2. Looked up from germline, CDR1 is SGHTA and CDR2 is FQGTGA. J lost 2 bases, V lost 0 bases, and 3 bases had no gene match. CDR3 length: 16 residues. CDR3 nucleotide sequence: TGTGCCAGCAGCTTAACGGTAGCGGGGGTCACAGATACGCAGTATTTT. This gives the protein CASSLTVAGVTDTQYF. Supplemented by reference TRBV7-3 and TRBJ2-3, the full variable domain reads GAGVSQTPSNKVTEKGKYVELRCDPISGHTALYWYRQSLGQGPEFLIYFQGTGAADDSGLPNDRFFAVRPEGSVSTLKIQRTERGDSAVYLCASSLTVAGVTDTQYFGPGTRLTVL.

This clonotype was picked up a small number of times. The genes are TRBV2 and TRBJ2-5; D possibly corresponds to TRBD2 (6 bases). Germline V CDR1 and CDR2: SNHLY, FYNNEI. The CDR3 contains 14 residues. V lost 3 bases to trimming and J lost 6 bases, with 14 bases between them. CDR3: CASSDLLAVKTQYF. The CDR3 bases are TGTGCCAGCAGTGATTTACTAGCAGTTAAGACCCAGTACTTC.

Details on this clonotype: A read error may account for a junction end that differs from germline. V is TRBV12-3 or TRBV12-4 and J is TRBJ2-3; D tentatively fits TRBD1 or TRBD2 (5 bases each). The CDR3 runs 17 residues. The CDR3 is CVSSPGYRKGTTDTQYF. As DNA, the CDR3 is TGTGTCAGCAGTCCAGGATATCGCAAGGGGACCACAGATACGCAGTATTTT.

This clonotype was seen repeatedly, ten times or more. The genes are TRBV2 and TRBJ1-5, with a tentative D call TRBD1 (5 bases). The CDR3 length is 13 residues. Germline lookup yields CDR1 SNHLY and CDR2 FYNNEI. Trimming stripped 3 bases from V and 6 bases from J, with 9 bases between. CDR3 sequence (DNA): TGTGCCAGCAGTGACGAGGGGATTCAGCCCCAGCATTTT. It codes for CASSDEGIQPQHF.

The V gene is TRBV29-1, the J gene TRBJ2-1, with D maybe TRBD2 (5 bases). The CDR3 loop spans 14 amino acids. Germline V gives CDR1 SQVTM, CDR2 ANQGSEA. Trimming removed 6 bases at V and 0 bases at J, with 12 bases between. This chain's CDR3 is CSVYGRDSYNEQFF. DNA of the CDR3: TGCAGCGTGTATGGTCGGGACTCCTACAATGAGCAGTTCTTC.

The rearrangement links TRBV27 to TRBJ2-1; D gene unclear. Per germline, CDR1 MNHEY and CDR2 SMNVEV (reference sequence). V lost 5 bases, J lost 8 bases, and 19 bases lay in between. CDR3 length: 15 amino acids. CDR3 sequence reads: CASSGHTAFVDEQFF. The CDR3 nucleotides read TGTGCCAGCAGTGGGCATACAGCGTTTGTCGATGAGCAGTTCTTC.

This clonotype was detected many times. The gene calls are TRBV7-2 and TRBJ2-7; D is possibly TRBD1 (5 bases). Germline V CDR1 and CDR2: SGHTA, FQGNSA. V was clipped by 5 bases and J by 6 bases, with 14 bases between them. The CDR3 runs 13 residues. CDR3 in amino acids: CASSPYRQREQYF. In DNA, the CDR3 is TGTGCCAGCAGCCCCTACCGACAGCGCGAGCAGTACTTC.

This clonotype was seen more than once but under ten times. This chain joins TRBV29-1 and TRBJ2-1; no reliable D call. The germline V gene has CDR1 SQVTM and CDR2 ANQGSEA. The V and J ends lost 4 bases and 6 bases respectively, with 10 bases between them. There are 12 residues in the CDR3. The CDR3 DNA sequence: TGCAGCGTTGCGGACGGCCTCAATGAGCAGTTCTTC. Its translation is CSVADGLNEQFF.

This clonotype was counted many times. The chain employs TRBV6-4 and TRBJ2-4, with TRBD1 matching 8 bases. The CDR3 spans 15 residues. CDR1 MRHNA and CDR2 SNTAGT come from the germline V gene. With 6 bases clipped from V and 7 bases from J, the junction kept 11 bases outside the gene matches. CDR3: CASSADRAPTNIQYF. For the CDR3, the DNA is TGTGCCAGCAGCGCGGACAGGGCGCCCACCAACATTCAGTACTTC.

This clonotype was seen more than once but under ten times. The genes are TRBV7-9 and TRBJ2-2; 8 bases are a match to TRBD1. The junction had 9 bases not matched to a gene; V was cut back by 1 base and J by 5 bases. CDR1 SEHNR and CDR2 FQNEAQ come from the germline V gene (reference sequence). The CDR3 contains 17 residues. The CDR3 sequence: CASSLGPSGGRTGELFF. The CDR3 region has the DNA TGTGCCAGCAGCTTAGGACCCTCAGGGGGCAGGACCGGGGAGCTGTTTTTT.

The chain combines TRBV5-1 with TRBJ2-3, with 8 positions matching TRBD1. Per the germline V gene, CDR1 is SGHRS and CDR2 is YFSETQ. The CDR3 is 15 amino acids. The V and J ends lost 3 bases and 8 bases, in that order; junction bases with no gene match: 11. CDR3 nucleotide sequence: TGCGCCAGCAGCTCCTGGACAGGGCCTGCAGTTACGCAGTATTTT. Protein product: CASSSWTGPAVTQYF.

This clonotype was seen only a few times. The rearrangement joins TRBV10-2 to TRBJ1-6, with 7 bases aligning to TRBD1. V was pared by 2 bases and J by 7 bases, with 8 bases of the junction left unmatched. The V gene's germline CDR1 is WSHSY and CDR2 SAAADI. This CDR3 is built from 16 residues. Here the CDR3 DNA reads TGCGCCAGCAGTGAGCAGACAGGGTTCTGGAATTCACCCCTCCACTTT. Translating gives CASSEQTGFWNSPLHF.